The source of this TCR beta chain is a study of cytomegalovirus exposure and HLA in healthy donors. General study findings and limits: A cluster of highly shared sequence variants was likely a sequencing artifact. Investigators reported over 150 TCR beta chains as tied to cytomegalovirus. Productive status was seen about 90% or about 30% of the time for most TCR beta V segments in an earlier analysis.

Primers included in the PCR were 60 Vbeta and 13 Jbeta primers. Per the authors' pipeline: Later, an analysis found approximately 80 million unique TCR beta chains, and around 12 million of these were shared. TCRdb's copy holds only in-frame clones and misses some; the assay was immunoSEQ multiplex PCR. V and J calls and clone size are those listed in that table; D and trimming were worked out from the DNA. The top ten clones hold approximately 2% of a sample with 150,000 to 200,000 clones, approximately 82% of them seen once. The CDR3 length is 11 residues. The V and J ends lost 9 bases and 6 bases respectively, with 10 bases between them. Per the germline V gene, CDR1 is MNHEY and CDR2 is SVGAGI. Concerning this clone: Its antigen is still unknown.

This sequence joins TRBV6-5 and TRBJ2-3; tentatively, D is TRBD1 (6 bases). The sequenced sample was PBMCs. This receptor was obtained from a woman under 30 in good health and CMV-seropositive. In nucleotides, the CDR3 is TGTGCCAGTCGACAGGTTGATACGCAGTATTTT. Translation: CASRQVDTQYF.